The 23 T cell receptor beta chains in this list originate from one sample, sequenced in a study of tumor and adjacent non-tumor tissue in lung cancer. This sample's RNA came from whole unsorted tissue. Distant lung tissue was collected more than 3 cm away from the tumor edge. TCRbeta libraries were built with three rounds of nested PCR, modified from ARM-PCR. TCRdb reanalysed the multiplex PCR reads using MiXCR and keeps one entry per CDR3 protein. The sample yields approximately 80,000 distinct CDR3 sequences, approximately 78% seen once. The specimen sequenced was distant non-tumor lung tissue. The receptors shown here come from a man aged 55 to 70 with non-small cell lung cancer.

In its sample, this clonotype was seen many times. The gene calls are TRBV4-3 and TRBJ1-1, with TRBD1 identical over 7 bases. The CDR3 spans 15 residues. Germline assignment: CDR1 LGHNA and CDR2 YSLEER. V lost 0 bases to trimming and J lost 11 bases; unmatched junction nucleotides: 12. The CDR3 DNA reads TGCGCCAGCAGCCAAGATGGGGGCAGGGGGGCTGGGGCTTTCTTT. Protein product: CASSQDGGRGAGAFF.

Of note for this clonotype: This clone may be a read error of a much larger clone one base away. The chain combines TRBV12-3 or TRBV12-4 with TRBJ2-1; D perhaps matches TRBD2 (6 bases). Trimming pared 5 bases from V and 2 bases from J, leaving 16 bases between. There are 16 residues in the CDR3. This chain's CDR3 is CASSLRSGWAYNEQFF. As DNA, the CDR3 is TGTGCCAGCAGTCTACGAAGCGGGTGGGCCTACAATGAGCAGTTCTTC.

This chain joins TRBV20-1 and TRBJ2-3, with 7 bases identical to TRBD2. Germline V CDR1 and CDR2: DFQATT, SNEGSKA (reference sequence). This CDR3 contains 16 residues. V lost 5 bases, J lost 6 bases, and 17 bases stayed unmatched. This CDR3 is CSAYPVTRGSVDTQYF. Written as DNA, the CDR3 is TGCAGTGCTTACCCGGTGACTCGCGGGAGTGTGGATACGCAGTATTTT.

Note on this clonotype: An end of the junction differs from the germline gene, which may be a read error. J is TRBJ2-7 and V is TRBV12-3 or TRBV12-4; a possible D gene is TRBD1 (5 bases). The CDR3 length is 12 residues. The CDR3 loop is CASSFQGYEQYF. DNA for the CDR3: TGTGCCAGCAGTTTCCAGGGCTACGAGCAGTACTTT.

On this clonotype: Its ends do not fully match the called genes, so a read error is possible. The chain's CDR3 is CSARQAGGPYEQYF. The CDR3 coding sequence is TGCAGTGCTAGACAGGCAGGGGGACCCTACGAACAGTACTTC. This chain uses TRBV20-1 with TRBJ2-7, with TRBD1 identical over 7 bases. Germline V gene data show CDR1 as DFQATT and CDR2 as SNEGSKA (reference sequence). The CDR3 length is 14 residues.

On this clonotype itself: A read error may account for a junction end that differs from germline. The chain links TRBV6-5 to TRBJ2-5, with 7 bases identical to TRBD2. Germline CDR1 MNHEY, CDR2 SVGAGI. The CDR3 covers 14 residues. This CDR3 reads CASSDCGTAGAQYF. CDR3 bases: TGTGCTAGCAGTGATTGCGGGACCGCGGGGGCCCAGTACTTC.

Notes on this clonotype: The junction and the germline gene differ at one end; a read error may be behind it. This rearrangement joins TRBV20-1 to TRBJ2-5; D may be TRBD1 (6 bases). The V gene's germline CDR1 is DFQATT and CDR2 SNEGSKA (reference sequence). The CDR3 is 17 amino acids. CDR3 bases: TGCAGTGCATTCGTCCGGCACAGGGTTTATTTCGGAGAGACTCAGTACTTC. As protein: CSAFVRHRVYFGETQYF.

This clonotype occurred once. The germline gene is not matched at one end of the junction; a read error may be the cause. This chain connects TRBV5-6 to TRBJ2-1; TRBD2 matches 8 bases. Germline V lookup: CDR1 SGHDT, CDR2 YYEEEE. The CDR3 covers 16 residues. CDR3 sequence reads: CASSFGTGGPYNEQLF. The CDR3 DNA sequence: TGTGCCAGCAGCTTTGGGACGGGAGGGCCTTACAATGAACAGCTCTTT.

Concerning this clonotype itself: The CDR3 does not end in the conserved phenylalanine or tryptophan, so this is likely a read error. The genes are TRBV20-1 and TRBJ2-1, with 7 bases that match TRBD1. CDR3 length: 15 residues. The junction had 14 bases not matched to a gene; V was cut back by 5 bases and J by 7 bases. Per germline, CDR1 DFQATT and CDR2 SNEGSKA (reference sequence). CDR3 in DNA: TGCAGTGCTGACTCAGCGAGGGGGCCGCGGAATGAGCAGTTCTTA. Its translation is CSADSARGPRNEQFL.

The V gene is TRBV11-3, the J gene TRBJ1-3; D remains ambiguous. CDR3 length equals 12 residues. The germline V gene encodes CDR1 SGHNT and CDR2 YENEEA. In DNA form, the CDR3 reads TGTACCAACAGCCTTGGAGCAAACACCATATATTTT. Encoded protein: CTNSLGANTIYF.

This clonotype was detected once. The junction and the germline gene differ at one end; a read error may be behind it. The rearrangement uses TRBV11-2 and TRBJ2-3, with D possibly matching TRBD1 (6 bases). Germline V lookup: CDR1 SGHAT, CDR2 FQNNGV. CDR3 length: 16 residues. The CDR3 DNA sequence: TGTGCCTGCAGCTTGGGGGCAGGGCCAAACACAGATACGCAGTATTTT. It yields the protein CACSLGAGPNTDTQYF.

A note on this clonotype: The CDR3 end shows no conserved phenylalanine or tryptophan, and so a read error is likely. The V gene is TRBV11-2, the J gene TRBJ2-6; 9 nucleotides align to TRBD2. The CDR3 covers 18 residues. V was pared by 9 bases and J by 2 bases, with 14 bases of the junction left unmatched. Germline CDR1 reads SGHAT; CDR2 reads FQNNGV. CDR3 bases: TGTGCCAGAAGTCCAATTAGCGGGGGAGCCACTGGGGCCAACGTCCTGACTTTA. This gives the protein CARSPISGGATGANVLTL.

A remark on this clonotype: Its ends do not fully match the called genes, so a read error is possible. The V and J genes are TRBV20-1 and TRBJ2-1; D is tentatively TRBD1 or TRBD2 (7 bases each). Germline V lookup: CDR1 DFQATT, CDR2 SNEGSKA (reference sequence). This CDR3 comprises 15 residues. The CDR3 protein is CGANSGGGPWNEQFF. The CDR3 DNA is TGCGGTGCTAACTCAGGGGGGGGGCCGTGGAATGAGCAGTTCTTC.

Details on this clonotype: The junction shows a germline mismatch at one end, possibly a read error. The chain links TRBV20-1 to TRBJ1-2, with a possible D match to TRBD1 (5 bases). The V gene's germline CDR1 is DFQATT and CDR2 SNEGSKA (reference sequence). The CDR3 consists of 15 residues. CDR3 sequence reads: CRASLFRDPRQGYTF. CDR3 DNA sequence: TGCAGAGCTAGTCTTTTCCGGGACCCCCGCCAAGGCTACACCTTC.

This rearrangement joins TRBV28 to TRBJ1-5; possibly TRBD1 for D (6 bases). CDR3 length equals 14 residues. Germline values: CDR1 MDHEN, CDR2 SYDVKM. Trimming removed 10 bases at V and 6 bases at J, with 19 bases between. CDR3: CATRVPGGAQPQHF. In DNA, the CDR3 is TGTGCCACCAGAGTACCCGGGGGCGCTCAGCCCCAGCATTTT.

Of note for this clonotype: This clone may be a read error of a much larger clone one base away. The chain couples TRBV7-9 to TRBJ2-6; D unclear. CDR1 is SEHNR and CDR2 is FQNEAQ in the germline V gene (reference sequence). The CDR3 sequence is 15 residues long. CDR3 protein: CASILARSGANVLTF. DNA of the CDR3: TGTGCCAGCATCTTAGCCCGCTCTGGGGCCAACGTCCTGACTTTC.

Comment on this clonotype: The junction departs from the called germline gene at one end, perhaps through a read error. V gene TRBV6-1 combines with J gene TRBJ2-2; a weak D match, TRBD1 (6 bases). Germline lookup yields CDR1 MNHNS and CDR2 SASEGT. The CDR3 extends over 15 amino acids. The CDR3 here is CASSVRGGGTWELLF. The CDR3 DNA is TGTGCCAGCAGTGTCAGGGGCGGTGGGACCTGGGAGCTGCTTTTT.

Comment on this clonotype: As the CDR3 is not closed by the conserved phenylalanine or tryptophan, this likely results from a read error. This chain uses TRBV11-2 with TRBJ1-6, with D perhaps matching TRBD1 (5 bases). This CDR3 is 15 amino acids long. Germline V gives CDR1 SGHAT, CDR2 FQNNGV. CDR3 loop: CASSLDRRYNSPLHI. As DNA, the CDR3 is TGTGCCAGCAGTTTAGACAGAAGATATAATTCACCACTCCACATT.

About this clonotype: At one of its ends the junction is not consistent with the germline gene, which may arise from a read error. The genes are TRBV11-3 and TRBJ2-5, with D possibly being TRBD2 (5 bases). The CDR3 extends over 17 amino acids. The germline gives CDR1 SGHNT, CDR2 YENEEA. CDR3 region: CVSSLGSSTGSQETQYF. In DNA, the CDR3 is TGTGTCAGCAGCTTAGGGTCCAGCACGGGGTCCCAAGAGACTCAGTACTTC.

To note about this clonotype: This is likely a read error, given that the CDR3 carries no conserved phenylalanine or tryptophan at its end. The CDR3 region has the DNA TGCAGCGTTGATACAGGGTTGAACTATGGCTACACCTTA. Protein sequence: CSVDTGLNYGYTL. The V gene is TRBV29-1, the J gene TRBJ1-2, with D possibly TRBD1 on 6 matching bases. CDR1 and CDR2 from the germline V gene are SQVTM and ANQGSEA. The CDR3 has 13 amino acids. Trimming pared 3 bases from V and 2 bases from J, leaving 10 bases between.

Concerning this clonotype: A read error is likely, as this CDR3 ends without the conserved phenylalanine or tryptophan. The J gene is TRBJ2-7, the V gene TRBV12-3 or TRBV12-4; 8 bases agree with TRBD1. Unmatched junction bases numbered 0, after V lost 6 bases and J lost 2 bases. This CDR3 contains 12 residues. The CDR3 loop reads CASRGQAYEQYS. The CDR3 nucleotides are TGTGCCAGCAGGGGACAGGCCTACGAGCAGTACTCC.

This clonotype was observed many times. V usage is TRBV6-2 or TRBV6-3 and J usage is TRBJ2-6; D remains unclear. The CDR3 is made up of 14 amino acids. CDR1 is MNHEY and CDR2 is SVGEGT in the germline V gene. Trimming shortened V by 0 bases and J by 0 bases, and 0 bases separated the two germline ends. Written as DNA, the CDR3 is TGTGCCAGCAGTTACTCCTCTGGGGCCAACGTCCTGACTTTC. This encodes CASSYSSGANVLTF.

Concerning this clonotype itself: This CDR3 fails to terminate in the conserved phenylalanine or tryptophan, so it likely reflects a read error. No DNA is shown, since the ends of the CDR3 on it are uncertain; the CDR3 is the one TCRdb lists. The CDR3 loop is CASSSRGAEGYRAGELVL. The chain couples TRBV11-3 to TRBJ2-2; the table's D call, TRBD2, has no DNA check behind it. CDR1 is SGHNT, CDR2 YENEEA, per germline. The CDR3 is made up of 18 amino acids, end residues included.